Below are 25 T cell receptor beta chains sequenced from a single sample in a study of blood T cells in healthy people across ages. A second roughly 7 to 11 cycle PCR used barcoded and J-beta primers. TCRdb independently ran MiXCR on the 5' RACE reads; one entry per CDR3 protein. The data show 1.6 million or so distinct CDR3 sequences, 34% seen once. The sequenced material came from blood. The receptor source for this set is a woman aged 25 to 39 in good health.

V usage is TRBV20-1 and J usage is TRBJ1-4; tentative D call: TRBD1 (5 bases). The CDR3 contains 14 residues. V was cut by 0 bases and J by 7 bases, with 12 bases left in between. Germline lookup yields CDR1 DFQATT and CDR2 SNEGSKA (reference sequence). The CDR3 nucleotides read TGCAGTGCTAGAGATGTGACGGGGGGTGAAAAACTGTTTTTT. Its protein is CSARDVTGGEKLFF.

The rearrangement links TRBV20-1 to TRBJ1-2; D not certain. The V and J ends lost 6 bases and 1 base respectively, with 15 bases between them. CDR3 length equals 14 residues. Per the germline V gene, CDR1 is DFQATT and CDR2 is SNEGSKA (reference sequence). The CDR3 DNA sequence: TGCAGTGCCCAACGCCAGAACTTTAACTATGGCTACACCTTC. Encoded protein: CSAQRQNFNYGYTF.

This clonotype was picked up a small number of times. This chain uses TRBV27 with TRBJ2-3, with 10 nucleotides matching TRBD2. Germline lookup yields CDR1 MNHEY and CDR2 SMNVEV (reference sequence). Trimming at V came to 4 bases and at J to 5 bases, leaving 6 bases not matched to a gene. This CDR3 region has 15 residues. CDR3 DNA sequence: TGTGCCAGCAGTTATGTAACTAGCGGGGAAGATACGCAGTATTTT. It translates to CASSYVTSGEDTQYF.

A few counts support this clonotype. The V and J genes are TRBV20-1 and TRBJ1-5, with 7 positions matching TRBD1. The CDR3 length is 16 residues. V shed 6 bases and J 0 bases; nucleotides not matched to a gene: 11. CDR1 is DFQATT, CDR2 SNEGSKA, per germline (reference sequence). Here the CDR3 DNA reads TGCAGTGCCAGGGGGGGACAAGAAGTTAGCAATCAGCCCCAGCATTTT. Amino acids: CSARGGQEVSNQPQHF.

CDR3 region: CASSEPRGRETQYF. Here the CDR3 DNA reads TGTGCCAGCAGTGAACCCAGGGGACGCGAGACCCAGTACTTC. The chain is built from TRBV6-4 and TRBJ2-5; tentative D call: TRBD1 (6 bases). CDR1 is MRHNA and CDR2 is SNTAGT in the germline V gene. The CDR3 is made up of 14 amino acids. V lost 3 bases and J lost 5, with 13 bases in between.

CDR3 sequence (DNA): TGTGCCAGCAGGCCGAGGGACAGGCTCTACGGCTACACCTTC. Protein: CASRPRDRLYGYTF. The chain joins TRBV28 to TRBJ1-2; 8 positions match TRBD1. V shed 6 bases and J 8 bases; nucleotides not matched to a gene: 11. The CDR3 consists of 14 residues. Germline V lookup: CDR1 MDHEN, CDR2 SYDVKM.

About this clonotype itself: This may be a read error, as it is one base from a much larger clone. The chain has TRBV15 and TRBJ2-5; maybe TRBD2 (6 bases). TRBJ2-7 explains the end of the DNA better; the J call may be wrong. The CDR3 consists of 14 residues. Germline V gene sequence: CDR1 LNHNV, CDR2 YYDKDF (reference sequence). For the CDR3, the DNA is TGTGCCACCAACAACCCATCCGGGGGCTACGAGCAGTACTTC. Its protein is CATNNPSGGYEQYF.

The chain joins TRBV7-9 to TRBJ1-5; tentatively, D is TRBD1 (5 bases). Germline V CDR1 and CDR2: SEHNR, FQNEAQ (reference sequence). Trimming stripped 5 bases from V and 1 base from J, with 12 bases between. The length of the CDR3 is 15 residues. The CDR3 is CASSAEWDSNQPQHF. CDR3 coding DNA: TGTGCCAGCAGCGCAGAGTGGGACAGCAATCAGCCCCAGCATTTT.

The chain carries TRBV20-1 and TRBJ2-5; tentative D call: TRBD1 (6 bases). The end of the DNA is better explained by TRBJ2-7, so the J call may be wrong. Germline V lookup: CDR1 DFQATT, CDR2 SNEGSKA (reference sequence). CDR3 length: 12 amino acids. CDR3 in DNA: TGCAGTGCTAGGATGACAGGCTACGAGCAGTACTTC. It translates to CSARMTGYEQYF.

This clonotype occurred a few times. The rearrangement links TRBV20-1 to TRBJ1-2; the D gene is possibly TRBD1 (5 bases). The CDR3 runs 13 residues. Germline-derived CDR1 and CDR2 are DFQATT and SNEGSKA (reference sequence). V was clipped by 3 bases and J by 2 bases, with 10 bases between them. CDR3 in amino acids: CSASRGANYGYTF. In nucleotides, the CDR3 is TGCAGTGCTAGTCGGGGCGCCAACTATGGCTACACCTTC.

The chain combines TRBV3-1 with TRBJ1-1; the D is unclear. The germline V and J ends were trimmed by 4 bases and 1 base, with 25 bases remaining between them. Germline V gene sequence: CDR1 LGHDT, CDR2 YNNKEL (reference sequence). CDR3 length: 19 amino acids. The CDR3 spells CASSPPRTKFLRTNTEAFF. DNA of the CDR3: TGTGCCAGCAGCCCACCTAGGACTAAATTTTTGCGAACGAACACTGAAGCTTTCTTT.

V is TRBV11-2 and J is TRBJ2-5; 8 bases are shared with TRBD2. V dropped 8 bases and J dropped 5; count of bases not matched to a gene: 10. The CDR3 consists of 14 residues. Germline V lookup: CDR1 SGHAT, CDR2 FQNNGV. The CDR3 DNA reads TGTGCCAGCGGTTCCGGGACTAGTTTTGAGACCCAGTACTTC. Its protein product is CASGSGTSFETQYF.

V usage is TRBV6-5 and J usage is TRBJ2-7; D is undetermined. V was clipped by 5 bases and J by 7 bases, with 15 bases between them. The CDR3 spans 13 residues. Germline V gene sequence: CDR1 MNHEY, CDR2 SVGAGI. This CDR3 is CASSISRTREQYF. As DNA, the CDR3 is TGTGCCAGCAGTATCTCCCGGACCCGTGAGCAGTACTTC.

This sequence joins TRBV6-1 and TRBJ2-7; D is unresolved. In germline, CDR1 is MNHNS, CDR2 SASEGT. The V gene lost 1 base and the J gene lost 3 bases, with 13 bases spanning the gap. This CDR3 has 15 residues. CDR3 amino acids: CASSEGVVGFYEQYF. CDR3 in DNA: TGTGCCAGCAGTGAAGGGGTTGTGGGTTTCTACGAGCAGTACTTC.

Turning to this clonotype: The junction shows a germline mismatch at one end, possibly a read error. This sequence joins TRBV7-9 and TRBJ1-2; D remains unclear. Germline V gives CDR1 SEHNR, CDR2 FQNEAQ (reference sequence). The CDR3 extends over 12 amino acids. For the CDR3, the DNA is TGTTCCAGCAGCTGGACTTACTATGGCTACACCTTC. Encoded protein: CSSSWTYYGYTF.

This chain connects TRBV29-1 to TRBJ2-5; a weak D match, TRBD2 (6 bases). The DNA end is a closer match to TRBJ2-7, so the J assignment may be wrong. This CDR3 has 13 residues. Germline V gives CDR1 SQVTM, CDR2 ANQGSEA. The CDR3 bases are TGCAGCGTTGAAGTAGGGACTTTCTACGAGCAGTACTTC. Its translation is CSVEVGTFYEQYF.

Concerning this clonotype itself: This sequence may be a read error, since a much larger clone differs from it by one base. The gene calls are TRBV13 and TRBJ1-2; D gene unclear. V was shortened by 1 base and J by 8 bases, with 8 bases between the two germline ends. Germline values: CDR1 PRHDT, CDR2 FYEKMQ (reference sequence). The CDR3 has 12 residues. For the CDR3, the DNA is TGTGCCAGCAGCTTAGATTGGGGAGGCTACACCTTC. It specifies CASSLDWGGYTF.

The table lists this clonotype with a few counts. This chain's CDR3 is CASNTGIRETQYF. The CDR3 DNA reads as TGTGCCAGCAACACAGGAATTAGAGAGACCCAGTACTTC. J is TRBJ2-5 and V is TRBV6-1; D is perhaps TRBD1 (5 bases). Trimming took 7 bases from V and 4 from J, leaving 13 bases between them. Germline V lookup: CDR1 MNHNS, CDR2 SASEGT. The CDR3 has 13 residues.

This chain links TRBV6-1 with TRBJ1-3, with TRBD1 matching over 8 bases. This CDR3 region has 15 residues. Germline CDR1 is MNHNS and CDR2 is SASEGT. Trimming at V came to 4 bases and at J to 2 bases, leaving 4 bases not matched to a gene. The CDR3 sequence is CASSGQGNTGNTIYF. The CDR3 DNA reads TGTGCCAGCAGTGGACAGGGGAATACTGGAAACACCATATATTTT.

This clonotype was recorded a few times. This chain joins TRBV7-2 and TRBJ1-2, with D hard to call. The germline CDR1 and CDR2 sequences are SGHTA and FQGNSA. The CDR3 is made up of 14 amino acids. Trimming stripped 2 bases from V and 5 bases from J, with 12 bases between. Here the CDR3 reads CASSLKGLLYGYTF. CDR3 DNA: TGTGCCAGCAGCTTAAAAGGGCTCCTGTATGGCTACACCTTC.

This clonotype was seen repeatedly, ten times or more. For the CDR3, the DNA is TGCAGTGCTAGGCGAGAGACCCAGTACTTC. This encodes CSARRETQYF. The chain couples TRBV20-1 to TRBJ2-5; D gene uncertain. Germline values: CDR1 DFQATT, CDR2 SNEGSKA (reference sequence). V lost 3 bases to trimming and J lost 4 bases, with 3 bases between them. The CDR3 runs to 10 residues.

The rearrangement links TRBV28 to TRBJ2-5, with a tentative D call TRBD1 (5 bases). The J call may be incorrect, as the DNA end agrees better with TRBJ2-7. Germline CDR1 and CDR2: MDHEN and SYDVKM. There are 14 residues in the CDR3. CDR3: CASSLRQQTYEQYF. The CDR3 DNA reads as TGTGCCAGCAGTTTGAGACAGCAAACCTACGAGCAGTACTTC.

This clonotype was seen a handful of times. This chain links TRBV4-1 with TRBJ2-4, with D perhaps TRBD1 (6 bases). Germline V CDR1 and CDR2: MGHRA, YSYEKL. The CDR3 has 14 residues. V lost 4 bases and J lost 6, with 13 bases in between. In nucleotides, the CDR3 is TGCGCCAGCAGCCCCTGGACAGAAAGAAACATTCAGTACTTC. This translates into CASSPWTERNIQYF.

The V call is TRBV6-5, the J call TRBJ2-1; maybe TRBD2 (6 bases). The CDR3 has 16 residues. From germline, CDR1 is MNHEY and CDR2 SVGAGI. The V end lost 0 bases, the J end lost 9 bases, and 18 bases lay between the germline ends. The DNA for the CDR3 is TGTGCCAGCAGTTACTCCCCTAGTTCTACCGGGAGTGAGCAGTTCTTC. Protein: CASSYSPSSTGSEQFF.

This chain uses TRBV18 with TRBJ1-2; TRBD1 matches 7 bases. Per germline, CDR1 KGHSH and CDR2 LQKENI. The CDR3 has 13 amino acids. V lost 1 base and J lost 7; bases outside the gene matches: 3. The CDR3 here is CASSPQQGTGYTF. DNA for the CDR3: TGTGCCAGCTCACCACAACAGGGGACTGGCTACACCTTC. The whole variable domain, filled in from reference TRBV18 and TRBJ1-2, reads NAGVMQNPRHLVRRRGQEARLRCSPMKGHSHVYWYRQLPEEGLKFMVYLQKENIIDESGMPKERFSAEFPKEGPSILRIQQVVRGDSAAYFCASSPQQGTGYTFGSGTRLTVV.